The T cell receptor beta chain described here comes from a study of CXCR3-negative and CXCR3-positive naive CD8 T cells. About the study: Roughly 135 million TRB reads were obtained overall (about 1.5 +/- 0.3 million per library).

Germline CDR1 and CDR2: SGHVS and FNYEAQ. The CDR3 extends over 13 amino acids. Notes on this clonotype: The antigen is unknown.

Naive cells were sorted as CD45RO-, CCR7+, CD27+ and CD95-. 5' RACE with UMI labels generated the TRB cDNA libraries. TCRdb reworked the 5' RACE reads into one entry per CDR3 protein, no DNA. The sample includes 100,000 to 150,000 distinct CDR3 sequences. Study conclusions and caveats: Memory CD8+ T cell repertoires were far less diverse than both naive subsets. CXCR3-positive naive cells had TRB CDR3s that were more hydrophobic than CXCR3-negative naive cells had.

The source of this sequence is a human donor in good health. Some clones in this sample may be carry-over from other donors' samples. The chain links TRBV7-6 to TRBJ2-7. Source material: naive CXCR3- CD8+ T cells from blood. Regarding subset: CD45RO-CCR7+CD27+CD95- naive CD8+ T cells lacking CXCR3 (TNR3-). CDR3 residues: CASSQADAYEQYF.